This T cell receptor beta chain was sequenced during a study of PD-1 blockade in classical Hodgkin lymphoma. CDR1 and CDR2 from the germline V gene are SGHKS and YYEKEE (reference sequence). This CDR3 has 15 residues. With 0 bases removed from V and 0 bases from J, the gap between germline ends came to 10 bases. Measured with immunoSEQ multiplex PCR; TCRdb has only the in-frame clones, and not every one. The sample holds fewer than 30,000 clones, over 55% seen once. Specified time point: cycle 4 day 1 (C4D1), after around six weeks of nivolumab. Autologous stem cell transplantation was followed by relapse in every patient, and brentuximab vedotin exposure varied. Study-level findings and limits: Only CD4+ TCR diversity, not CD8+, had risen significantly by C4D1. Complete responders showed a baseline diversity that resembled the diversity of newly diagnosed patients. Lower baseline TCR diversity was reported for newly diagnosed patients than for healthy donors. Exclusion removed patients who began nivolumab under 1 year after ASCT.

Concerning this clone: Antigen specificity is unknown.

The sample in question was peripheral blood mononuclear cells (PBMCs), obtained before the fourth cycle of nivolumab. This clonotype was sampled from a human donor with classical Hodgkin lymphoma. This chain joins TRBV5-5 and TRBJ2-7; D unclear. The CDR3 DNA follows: TGTGCCAGCAGCTTGGTGGGCCCGGCCTCCTACGAGCAGTACTTC. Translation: CASSLVGPASYEQYF.